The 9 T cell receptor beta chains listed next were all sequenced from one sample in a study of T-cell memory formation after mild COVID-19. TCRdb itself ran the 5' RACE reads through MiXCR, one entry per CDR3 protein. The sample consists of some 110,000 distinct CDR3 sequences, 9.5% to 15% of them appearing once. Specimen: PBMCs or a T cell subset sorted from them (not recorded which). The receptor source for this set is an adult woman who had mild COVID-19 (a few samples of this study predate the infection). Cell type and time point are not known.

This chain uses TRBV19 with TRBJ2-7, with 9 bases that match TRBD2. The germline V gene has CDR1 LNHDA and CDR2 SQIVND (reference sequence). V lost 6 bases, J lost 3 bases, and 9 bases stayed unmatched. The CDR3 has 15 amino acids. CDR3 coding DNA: TGTGCCAGTAGCATATCGGCTAGCGGGGTCTACGAGCAGTACTTC. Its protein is CASSISASGVYEQYF.

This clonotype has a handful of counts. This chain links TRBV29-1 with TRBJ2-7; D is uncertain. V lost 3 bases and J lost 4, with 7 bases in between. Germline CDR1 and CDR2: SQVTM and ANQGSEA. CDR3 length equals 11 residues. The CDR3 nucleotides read TGCAGCGTTGATTGGGGTTACGAGCAGTACTTC. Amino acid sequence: CSVDWGYEQYF.

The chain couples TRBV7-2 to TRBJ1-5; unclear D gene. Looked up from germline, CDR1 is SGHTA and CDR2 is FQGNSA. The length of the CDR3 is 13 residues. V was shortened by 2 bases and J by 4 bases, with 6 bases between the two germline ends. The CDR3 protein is CASSLWANQPQHF. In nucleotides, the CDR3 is TGTGCCAGCAGCTTATGGGCGAATCAGCCCCAGCATTTT.

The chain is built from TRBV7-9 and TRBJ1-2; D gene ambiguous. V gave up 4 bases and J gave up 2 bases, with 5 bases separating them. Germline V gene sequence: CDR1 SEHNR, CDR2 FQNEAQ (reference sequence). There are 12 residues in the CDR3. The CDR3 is CASSYPNYGYTF. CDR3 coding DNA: TGTGCCAGCAGCTACCCCAACTATGGCTACACCTTC.

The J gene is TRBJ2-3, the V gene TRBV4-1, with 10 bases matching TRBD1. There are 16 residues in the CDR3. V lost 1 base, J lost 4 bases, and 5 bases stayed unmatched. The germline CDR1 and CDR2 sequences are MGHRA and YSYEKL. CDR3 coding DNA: TGCGCCAGCAGCCAAGGGGCGGGACAGGGGCCAGATACGCAGTATTTT. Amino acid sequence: CASSQGAGQGPDTQYF.

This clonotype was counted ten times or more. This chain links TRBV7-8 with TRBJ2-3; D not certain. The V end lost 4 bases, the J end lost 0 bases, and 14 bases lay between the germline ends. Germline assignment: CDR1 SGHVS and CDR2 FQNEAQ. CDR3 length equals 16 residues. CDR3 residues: CASSSAAGQSTDTQYF. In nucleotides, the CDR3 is TGTGCCAGCAGCTCCGCCGCCGGGCAGAGCACAGATACGCAGTATTTT.

CDR3 loop: CSARELRSSYEQYF. The CDR3 DNA reads TGCAGTGCTAGAGAGCTGAGGAGCTCCTACGAGCAGTACTTC. The chain employs TRBV20-1 and TRBJ2-7; D is unresolved. CDR3 length: 14 residues. The germline V and J ends were trimmed by 0 bases and 0 bases, with 9 bases remaining between them. Germline CDR1 reads DFQATT; CDR2 reads SNEGSKA (reference sequence).

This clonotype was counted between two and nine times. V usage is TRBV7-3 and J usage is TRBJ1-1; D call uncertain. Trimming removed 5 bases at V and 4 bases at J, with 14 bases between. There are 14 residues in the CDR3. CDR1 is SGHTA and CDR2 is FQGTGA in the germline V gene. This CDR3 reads CASSDDPLSTEAFF. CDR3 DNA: TGTGCCAGCAGCGATGACCCATTGAGCACTGAAGCTTTCTTT.

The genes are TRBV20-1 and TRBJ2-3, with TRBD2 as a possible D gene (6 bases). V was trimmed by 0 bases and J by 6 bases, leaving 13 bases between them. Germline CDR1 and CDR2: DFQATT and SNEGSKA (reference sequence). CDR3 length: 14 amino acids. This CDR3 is CSAREDGRTDTQYF. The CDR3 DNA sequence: TGCAGTGCTAGAGAGGACGGGAGAACTGATACGCAGTATTTT.